Listed here are 29 T cell receptor beta chains from one sample, sequenced in a study of T cells in Graves' hyperthyroidism and ophthalmopathy (dated by TCRdb to about 2019). The library was produced with multiplex PCR. The sequencer listed for this sample is Illumina HiSeq 2000. Amplification of TCR beta CDR3 regions was carried out from RNA transcripts. A first-round RT-PCR of the TCR CDR3 used the HTBI primer set with the Qiagen OneStep RT-PCR kit. TCRdb reworked the public reads: Q25 trimming with fastp, MiXCR clone assembly, productive beta chains retained. A single entry per CDR3 protein holds the most common genes and DNA from its merged rows. In this sample the table shows roughly 290,000 distinct CDR3 sequences, about 17% of which occur a single time. Less than 70% of the sample rests with the top ten. The material sequenced was blood. The receptors derive from a woman in her fifties or sixties with Graves' ophthalmopathy.

This clonotype appeared many times. The chain combines TRBV27 with TRBJ2-7; 12 nucleotides match TRBD2. V lost 3 bases, J lost 2 bases, and 5 bases stayed unmatched. The CDR3 extends over 16 amino acids. Looked up from germline, CDR1 is MNHEY and CDR2 is SMNVEV (reference sequence). CDR3 coding DNA: TGTGCCAGCAGTTTTCAGACTAGCGGGAGACCCTACGAGCAGTACTTC. Translated, it gives CASSFQTSGRPYEQYF.

This clonotype was seen a handful of times. This sequence joins TRBV10-3 and TRBJ2-4, with 8 positions matching TRBD2. CDR1 is ENHRY, CDR2 SYGVKD, per germline. Trimming cost V 10 bases and J 9 bases; bases outside gene matches: 11. The CDR3 sequence is 13 residues long. DNA of the CDR3: TGTGCCACCCGAGCGGGAGATGACGGCATTCAGTACTTC. As protein: CATRAGDDGIQYF.

V and J are TRBV5-6 and TRBJ2-7, with TRBD1 as a possible D gene (5 bases). The CDR3 is 14 residues long. Germline V gives CDR1 SGHDT, CDR2 YYEEEE. Trimming stripped 1 base from V and 0 bases from J, with 8 bases between. CDR3 amino acids: CASSLSTGSYEQYF. The CDR3 DNA is TGTGCCAGCAGCTTGAGTACAGGCTCCTACGAGCAGTACTTC.

At least ten counts were recorded for this clonotype. The J gene is TRBJ2-7, the V gene TRBV20-1; D tentatively fits TRBD1 or TRBD2 (5 bases each). Germline V gene sequence: CDR1 DFQATT, CDR2 SNEGSKA (reference sequence). The germline V and J ends were trimmed by 0 bases and 4 bases, with 19 bases remaining between them. The CDR3 spans 16 residues. CDR3 bases: TGCAGTGCTAGAGATTCCGGGACGGCAATAGGGTACGAGCAGTACTTC. This translates into CSARDSGTAIGYEQYF.

This clonotype was found many times. The chain couples TRBV5-1 to TRBJ1-4; TRBD1 might be the D (5 bases). Trimming removed 4 bases from V and 8 bases from J, with 15 bases in between. CDR1 SGHRS and CDR2 YFSETQ come from the germline V gene. CDR3 length equals 14 residues. The CDR3 DNA reads as TGCGCCAGCAGCCTCGGGGCGGAGAGCGAAAAACTGTTTTTT. It yields the protein CASSLGAESEKLFF.

This clonotype showed up many times. This chain joins TRBV10-3 and TRBJ2-5; 11 bases line up with TRBD1. The germline gives CDR1 ENHRY, CDR2 SYGVKD. V lost 7 bases to trimming and J lost 0 bases; unmatched junction nucleotides: 7. The CDR3 runs 16 residues. CDR3 DNA sequence: TGTGCCATCAAGGGGGGACAGGGGGGTTACCAAGAGACCCAGTACTTC. Translating it yields CAIKGGQGGYQETQYF.

At least ten counts were recorded for this clonotype. The chain links TRBV12-3 or TRBV12-4 to TRBJ2-7, with D possibly matching TRBD1 (5 bases). CDR3 size: 13 residues. V was clipped by 3 bases and J by 0 bases, with 6 bases between them. CDR3 bases: TGTGCCAGCAGTTTGACAGTCTCCTACGAGCAGTACTTC. Its translation: CASSLTVSYEQYF.

Ten or more counts support this clonotype. The J gene is TRBJ2-1, the V gene TRBV12-3 or TRBV12-4; D is uncertain. CDR3 length equals 13 residues. V was pared by 6 bases and J by 3 bases, with 9 bases between. CDR3 loop: CASRLVDYNEQFF. CDR3 sequence (DNA): TGTGCCAGCAGACTCGTCGACTACAATGAGCAGTTCTTC.

This clonotype came up a few times. The V gene is TRBV18, the J gene TRBJ1-1, with a weak D call TRBD1 (6 bases). V lost 2 bases, J lost 4 bases, and 14 bases lay in between. Per germline, CDR1 KGHSH and CDR2 LQKENI. The CDR3 spans 15 residues. The CDR3 DNA is TGTGCCAGCTCACCAGTGGAAGGGGGTGGCACTGAAGCTTTCTTT. Its protein product is CASSPVEGGGTEAFF.

This clonotype was seen many times. The CDR3 is CASSKVSGTGSYEQYF. The CDR3 nucleotides are TGTGCCAGCAGCAAAGTCTCCGGGACAGGGTCATACGAGCAGTACTTC. The J gene is TRBJ2-7, the V gene TRBV7-2; 9 bases are shared with TRBD1. The V gene end was trimmed by 5 bases and the J gene end by 4 bases; junction bases not matched to a gene: 12. Germline values: CDR1 SGHTA, CDR2 FQGNSA. The CDR3 consists of 16 residues.

In its sample, this clonotype was seen many times. The V gene is TRBV30, the J gene TRBJ2-7, with TRBD1 as a possible D gene (6 bases). V lost 0 bases to trimming and J lost 3 bases, with 9 bases between them. Germline V gene data show CDR1 as GTSNPN and CDR2 as SVGIG (reference sequence). The CDR3 sequence is 13 residues long. The DNA for the CDR3 is TGTGCCTGGAGTGTAGGACAGCTCTACGAGCAGTACTTC. Amino acids: CAWSVGQLYEQYF.

The sample holds many counts of this clonotype. The gene calls are TRBV29-1 and TRBJ2-7, with D maybe TRBD2 (5 bases). V was trimmed by 0 bases and J by 0 bases, leaving 12 bases between them. Per the germline V gene, CDR1 is SQVTM and CDR2 is ANQGSEA. The CDR3 runs to 15 residues. The CDR3 sequence is CSVEDPEGSSYEQYF. The CDR3 bases are TGCAGCGTTGAAGATCCTGAAGGGAGCTCCTACGAGCAGTACTTC.

This clonotype was counted a few times. The V call is TRBV10-3, the J call TRBJ2-1, with D unresolved. V was shortened by 4 bases and J by 9 bases, with 7 bases between the two germline ends. The germline V gene has CDR1 ENHRY and CDR2 SYGVKD. The CDR3 loop spans 11 amino acids. The CDR3 here is CAISGNSEQFF. The CDR3, as DNA: TGTGCCATCAGTGGCAACAGTGAGCAGTTCTTC.

This clonotype was counted many times. V and J are TRBV7-3 and TRBJ2-3; 9 positions agree with TRBD1. V was pared by 2 bases and J by 5 bases, with 2 bases of the junction left unmatched. Germline CDR1 and CDR2: SGHTA and FQGTGA. The CDR3 contains 14 residues. The CDR3 nucleotides are TGTGCCAGCAGCTTAGGACAGGGGAAAGATACGCAGTATTTT. It is translated as CASSLGQGKDTQYF.

This chain connects TRBV11-2 to TRBJ2-7; TRBD2 agrees at 8 bases. The tail of the sequence fits TRBJ2-1 better, so the J call may be wrong. Germline V CDR1 and CDR2: SGHAT, FQNNGV. This CDR3 has 15 amino acids. CDR3 residues: CASSLVERGTYEQFF. For the CDR3, the DNA is TGTGCCAGCAGCTTAGTGGAGCGGGGGACCTACGAGCAGTTCTTC.

This clonotype was recorded many times. The chain recombines TRBV7-8 with TRBJ2-1, with 14 bases matching TRBD2. This CDR3 spans 17 amino acids. Looked up from germline, CDR1 is SGHVS and CDR2 is FQNEAQ. The V and J ends lost 5 bases and 6 bases, in that order; junction bases with no gene match: 9. CDR3 bases: TGTGCCAGCAGCCAGACCGGGACTAGCGGGGGAGTCAATGAGCAGTTCTTC. Its protein product is CASSQTGTSGGVNEQFF.

This clonotype was found many times. This chain joins TRBV6-2 or TRBV6-3 and TRBJ2-3, with D perhaps TRBD2 (6 bases). Trimming cost V 6 bases and J 3 bases, with 13 bases left between them. Germline values: CDR1 MNHEY, CDR2 SVGEGT. The CDR3 loop spans 14 amino acids. DNA for the CDR3: TGTGCCAGCAGGATCATCCGGGAGACAGATACGCAGTATTTT. It specifies CASRIIRETDTQYF.

This clonotype was seen ten or more times. CDR3 sequence reads: CASSFGQTYEQYF. Written as DNA, the CDR3 is TGTGCCAGCAGCTTCGGACAGACCTACGAGCAGTACTTC. The chain links TRBV7-9 to TRBJ2-7; D is possibly TRBD1 (6 bases). The V end lost 3 bases, the J end lost 2 bases, and 8 bases lay between the germline ends. The CDR3 totals 13 residues. Germline assignment: CDR1 SEHNR and CDR2 FQNEAQ (reference sequence).

This chain joins TRBV24-1 and TRBJ2-2, with D tentatively TRBD2 (6 bases). The CDR3 contains 15 residues. V was cut by 5 bases and J by 4 bases, with 13 bases left in between. CDR1 and CDR2 from the germline V gene are KGHDR and SFDVKD. Written as DNA, the CDR3 is TGTGCCACCAGTGTCACGGGAGTGAGCACCGGGGAGCTGTTTTTT. This encodes CATSVTGVSTGELFF.

Comments on this clonotype: With a much larger clone just one base away, this may be a read error. The chain has TRBV6-2 or TRBV6-3 and TRBJ1-2, with unresolved D. Germline-derived CDR1 and CDR2 are MNHEY and SVGEGT. This CDR3 has 13 amino acids. The V gene lost 8 bases and the J gene lost 2 bases, with 12 bases spanning the gap. CDR3 amino acids: CASGFTDNYGYTF. The CDR3 DNA sequence: TGTGCCAGCGGTTTCACGGACAACTATGGCTACACCTTC.

This clonotype was detected only a few times. The chain couples TRBV5-1 to TRBJ2-5; D not certain. V lost 7 bases to trimming and J lost 3 bases, with 7 bases between them. Germline V gives CDR1 SGHRS, CDR2 YFSETQ. CDR3 size: 11 residues. The CDR3 loop is CASEAEETQYF. The CDR3 DNA is TGCGCCAGCGAGGCGGAAGAGACCCAGTACTTC.

This clonotype was picked up many times. The rearrangement links TRBV6-1 to TRBJ2-7; 9 nucleotides agree with TRBD1. V lost 5 bases and J lost 0; bases outside the gene matches: 5. This CDR3 is 15 amino acids long. CDR1 and CDR2 from the germline V gene are MNHNS and SASEGT. The CDR3 spells CASSYGTGTSYEQYF. The CDR3 DNA sequence: TGTGCCAGCAGTTACGGGACAGGGACCTCCTACGAGCAGTACTTC.

The chain uses TRBV9 and TRBJ1-2, with 8 bases fitting TRBD1. Germline CDR1 reads SGDLS; CDR2 reads YYNGEE. J lost 4 bases, V lost 0 bases, and 5 bases had no gene match. CDR3 length: 15 amino acids. The CDR3 coding sequence is TGTGCCAGCAGCGTAGCTGCAGGGGGCGTCTATGGCTACACCTTC. Protein product: CASSVAAGGVYGYTF.

Worth noting for this clonotype: A clone one base away is much larger, so this may be a read error. The chain uses TRBV30 and TRBJ1-5; TRBD1 might be the D (5 bases). CDR1 is GTSNPN and CDR2 is SVGIG in the germline V gene (reference sequence). This CDR3 region has 14 residues. CDR3: CAWSVRQLNRPQHF. In DNA form, the CDR3 reads TGTGCCTGGAGTGTACGACAGCTCAATCGGCCCCAGCATTTT.

This clonotype was recorded a few times. V usage is TRBV4-1 and J usage is TRBJ2-2; the D is unclear. This CDR3 contains 19 residues. Between the trimmed V and J ends, which lost 5 bases and 0 bases, there was a span of 22 bases. Germline CDR1 and CDR2: MGHRA and YSYEKL. The CDR3 spells CASSFDTGASTANTGELFF. CDR3 coding DNA: TGCGCCAGCAGCTTCGACACGGGCGCTTCTACCGCGAACACCGGGGAGCTGTTTTTT.

The chain couples TRBV4-2 to TRBJ2-6; TRBD2 matches at 10 bases. Germline CDR1 is LGHNA and CDR2 is YNFKEQ. V shed 3 bases, J shed 3 bases, and the junction held 8 bases outside the gene matches. There are 18 residues in the CDR3. The CDR3 sequence is CASSQNPGLASGANVLTF. CDR3 nucleotides: TGTGCCAGCAGCCAGAACCCGGGACTAGCGAGTGGGGCCAACGTCCTGACTTTC.

This clonotype occurred a few times. In DNA form, the CDR3 reads TGTGCCAGCAAACAGGGGGCGTCACCCCTCCACTTT. Translated: CASKQGASPLHF. This chain links TRBV2 with TRBJ1-6, with 9 positions matching TRBD1. V lost 7 bases and J lost 10; bases outside the gene matches: 2. In germline, CDR1 is SNHLY, CDR2 FYNNEI. The CDR3 spans 12 residues.

This chain links TRBV12-3 or TRBV12-4 with TRBJ2-4; D is unclear. V was cut by 0 bases and J by 1 base, with 16 bases left in between. The CDR3 length is 18 residues. The CDR3 region is CASSLALGSAFAKNIQYF. In DNA, the CDR3 is TGTGCCAGCAGTTTAGCGCTCGGGTCCGCCTTTGCCAAAAACATTCAGTACTTC.

This clonotype was found many times. This chain joins TRBV20-1 and TRBJ2-1; 11 bases match TRBD2. V lost 6 bases and J lost 7; bases outside the gene matches: 14. This CDR3 has 16 residues. Per germline, CDR1 DFQATT and CDR2 SNEGSKA (reference sequence). The DNA for the CDR3 is TGCAGTGCCACATGGAATAGCGGGAGGGCCATGAATGAGCAGTTCTTC. Encoded protein: CSATWNSGRAMNEQFF.